This T cell receptor (beta chain) was profiled in a study of tumor-infiltrating lymphocytes in primary liver carcinoma. At the level of the study: Subjects consisted of male and female patients aged 30 to 69 years. Whole-study results and caveats: Tumor-adjacent and tumor-blood pairs overlapped less than tumor region pairs did. Tumor tissue displayed a significantly greater top-250-clone fraction than blood (p = 0.039).

Germline-derived CDR1 and CDR2 are SQVTM and ANQGSEA. The CDR3 totals 14 residues. About this clonotype: Its target is unknown. At one boundary the junction diverges from the germline segment, which might be a read error.

With a constant-region primer, TCR beta cDNA was made from 400 to 550 ng of total RNA. Construction of TCR beta libraries relied on three successive nested multiplex PCR rounds employing slightly modified ARM-PCR. Both of the initial two PCR rounds ran for approximately 11 cycles and employed TRBV1-TRBV30 forward primers alongside a C-beta reverse primer. MiXCR, applied by TCRdb to the multiplex PCR reads, yields one record per CDR3 protein. The top ten clones hold around 8.1% of a sample with about 120,000 distinct CDR3 sequences, around 70% of them seen once. Co-extracting RNA and DNA was done with about 20-34 mg of unsorted bulk tissue as input. Surgical resection served as treatment for the primary liver carcinoma of these patients.

The material sequenced was tumor-adjacent normal liver tissue. The sequence came from an older woman with primary liver carcinoma and hepatitis B virus infection. The rearrangement uses TRBV29-1 and TRBJ2-2; tentative D call: TRBD1 (6 bases). CDR3 nucleotide sequence: TGCAGCGCAACAGGGCTTCTGAACACCGGGGAGCTGTCCTTT. The encoded protein is CSATGLLNTGELSF.